The T cell receptor beta chain under discussion was sequenced for a study of early T cells in non-severe SARS-CoV-2 infection (dated by TCRdb to the early 2020s). Describing the broader study: Because TCR sequencing relied on bulk RNA taken from unsorted whole blood, pairing of alpha and beta chains was not possible.

The protocol used for the library was 5' RACE. These reads were obtained on a NextSeq 500. To correct for sequencing error and PCR bias, the TCR library protocol tagged individual cDNA molecules with unique molecular identifiers. Both TCR alpha and beta chains were sequenced, and tight co-correlation was observed between alpha and beta sequence abundances in each sample. As for how the authors treated the data: Decombinator V4 was used to annotate TCR sequences for V gene, J gene and CDR3. Expanded TCRs were defined as changing significantly between any two time points under a Poisson model with p below 0.0001. TCR abundances were normalised to the total number of TCRs sequenced per sample and were expressed as counts per million. TRAV1-2 paired with TRAJ12, TRAJ20 or TRAJ33 defined MAIT TCRs, while TRAV10 paired with TRAJ18 defined iNKT TCRs. A search of VDJdb, accessed on 1 November 2021, was run for TCRs annotated to CMV, EBV and SARS-CoV-2, with TCRs annotated for multiple antigens excluded. TCRdb reprocessing: public reads trimmed at Q25 with fastp, clones called with MiXCR, in-frame beta chains kept. Every CDR3 protein is listed once, alongside the most common genes and DNA of its rows. These V and J calls are TCRdb output, not the study's own analysis. Counted in this sample were some 82,000 distinct CDR3 sequences; more than 5% of them appeared once. About 7.8% of the sample comes from the top ten.

A case-control design nested within a healthcare worker cohort in London, UK, was used, with weekly nasopharyngeal swab PCR tests and blood sampling performed. Healthcare workers were recruited between 23 and 31 March 2020, during the week of the UK lockdown, and were followed weekly for up to about 15 weeks. The CDR3 has 20 amino acids, counting the end cysteine and phenylalanine. Of all the DNA, just the CDR3 is kept, 60 bases in frame from base 1. The V end loses 0 bases and the J end loses 0 bases, and a stretch of 18 bases separates them. CDR1 and CDR2 were assigned from the germline V gene (reference sequence) as MNHEY and SMNVEV. In the case of this clonotype: The target of this receptor is not known. The record has no base qualities; no much larger clone is one base away.

General study outcomes and caveats: VDJdb matching was skewed toward anti-spike CD8 responses, so virus-specific expansions were likely underestimated and private and CD4 specificities were missed.

The chain is made from TRBV27 and TRBJ1-6; the D gene assignment is ambiguous. Sequenced input: whole blood. The receptor was derived from an adult who was a healthcare worker with PCR-confirmed SARS-CoV-2 infection or an uninfected control (not recorded which). The DNA sequence follows: TGTGCCAGCAGTTTATCCTCGCCCTCTTACTTTAGCTCCTATAATTCACCCCTCCACTTT. This codes for CASSLSSPSYFSSYNSPLHF.